Reported below is one TCR beta chain. The clone's antigen remains unknown. Base quality data are lacking; no much larger clone is found one base away. The data are from a study of CD4 T cells in relation to SARS-CoV-2 and coronaviruses (dated by TCRdb to about 2021). Turning to the overall study: HLA restriction was mapped for shared crossreactive spike epitopes using patient-derived lymphoblastoid cell lines. For other donors in the study, expansion assays were sequenced with a different, Illumina-based TCR-beta assay. At the level of individual TCR clonotypes, the study measured memory CD4+ T cell crossreactivity between SARS-CoV-2 spike protein and common cold coronavirus spike proteins. The Adaptive Biotechnologies TCR-sequencing kit was used for samples from a few pre-COVID donors and for the naive versus memory experiments, whereas the other data were Illumina-based. Summary of the overall study and its limitations: The study was limited by small numbers of patients and tested TCRs. Naive versus memory sequencing indicated that memory recall responses, rather than primary responses primed during culture, are detected by the assay. Because the crossreactivity analysis focused on spike protein, crossreactivity against other viral proteins was not assessed. Significantly weaker SARS-CoV-2-driven expansion was shown by crossreactive clones than by monoreactive clones, consistent with antigenic imprinting. No donor contributed both pre-pandemic and post-infection samples, which limited tracing the source of pre-existing responses. Memory CD4+ clonotypes crossrecognizing SARS-CoV-2 and at least one common cold coronavirus spike were found in 55% to 70% of donors.

The CDR3 goes from the cysteine to the phenylalanine over 20 residues. The DNA shown is the 60-base CDR3, in frame from base 1. V has 6 bases trimmed and J has 0 bases trimmed; junction bases matching no gene number 15. The germline V gene sets CDR1 to MRHNA and CDR2 to SNTAGT. CD4+ T cells from unexposed donors were collected before the COVID-19 pandemic (2011-2018). Naive and memory CD4+ T cells were separated from cryopreserved PBMCs through CD4 enrichment, which was followed by EasySep naive CD4+ T cell enrichment. Leukapheresis product for the unexposed donors was bought commercially. Ficoll-Paque PLUS gradient centrifugation was used to isolate PBMCs from either whole blood or leukapheresis product. PBMCs were either cryopreserved at -140°C or used fresh in the expansion assay. The QIAamp Micro DNA Kit was used to extract genomic DNA from the CD4+ T cells. Uncultured naive and memory CD4+ T cell DNA received deep-resolution immunoSEQ TCR-beta sequencing. The source study handled its data this way. During preprocessing, nonproductive sequences were removed, as were CDR3s that did not start with C, did not end with F or W, or were shorter than 7 amino acids. Cultured and uncultured naive and memory CD4+ repertoires were searched for CDR3s previously identified as spike- and CEF-reactive. CDR3 homology was measured as pairwise Levenshtein distance, computed with the stringdist R package after trimming three terminal residues from each end. Drawn from immuneACCESS, this table holds only the in-frame rearrangements with V and J called that TCRdb kept. Clones are partly lost; checked studies trace under half to an unresolved V gene and leave the rest unexplained. V and J calls and clone size are those listed in that table; D and trimming were worked out from the DNA. This sample comprises some 65,000 clones, 75% to 90% of them detected only once. Clones ranked in the top ten supply more than 1.5% of the sample.

The rearrangement combines TRBV6-4 with TRBJ2-6, with TRBD1 identical over 9 junction bases. This clonotype originated in a human donor in good health. Material: memory CD4+ T cells from PBMCs. In the paper's terms, the cell subset or site label means: memory (non-naive) CD4+ T cells. In nucleotide form, the sequence is TGTGCCAGCAGCGCCGGGACAGGGAATGTCCTCGGCTCTGGGGCCAACGTCCTGACTTTC. Translation gives CASSAGTGNVLGSGANVLTF.